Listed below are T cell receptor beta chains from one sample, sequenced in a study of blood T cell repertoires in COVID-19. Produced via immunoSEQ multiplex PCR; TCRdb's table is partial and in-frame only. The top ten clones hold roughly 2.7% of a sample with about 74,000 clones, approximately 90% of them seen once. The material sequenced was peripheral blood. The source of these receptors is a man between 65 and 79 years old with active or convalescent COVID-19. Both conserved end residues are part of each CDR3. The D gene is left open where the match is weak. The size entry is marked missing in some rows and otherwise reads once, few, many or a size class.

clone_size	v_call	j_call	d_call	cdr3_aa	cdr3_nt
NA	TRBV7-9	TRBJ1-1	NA	CASSLGGWAEAFF	TGTGCCAGCAGCTTAGGGGGCTGGGCTGAAGCTTTCTTT
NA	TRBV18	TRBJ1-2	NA	CASSPQTSWPGADGYTF	TGTGCCAGCTCGCCTCAGACGTCCTGGCCAGGAGCGGACGGCTACACCTTC
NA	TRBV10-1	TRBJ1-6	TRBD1	CASSETRDRNSPLHF	TGCGCCAGCAGTGAGACCCGGGACAGGAATTCACCCCTCCACTTT
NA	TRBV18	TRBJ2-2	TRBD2	CASSPEFATSGRRTGELFF	TGTGCCAGCTCACCTGAATTTGCGACTAGCGGGAGACGAACCGGGGAGCTGTTTTTT
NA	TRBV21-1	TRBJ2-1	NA	CASSTASGRVFNNEQFF	TGTGCCAGCAGCACCGCTAGCGGGAGGGTTTTTAACAATGAGCAGTTCTTC
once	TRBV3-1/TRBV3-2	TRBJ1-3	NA	CASSQDSGNTIYF	TGTGCCAGCAGCCAAGATTCGGGAAACACCATATATTTT
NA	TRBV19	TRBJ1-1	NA	CASNTGRGNTEAFF	TGTGCCAGTAACACAGGGAGGGGGAACACTGAAGCTTTCTTT
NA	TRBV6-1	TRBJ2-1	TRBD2	CASSEAGRDVAEQFF	TGTGCCAGCAGTGAAGCGGGGAGGGACGTAGCTGAGCAGTTCTTC
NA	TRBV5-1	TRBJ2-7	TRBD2	CASSLGFAGGEQYF	TGCGCCAGCAGCTTGGGTTTCGCGGGGGGCGAGCAGTACTTC
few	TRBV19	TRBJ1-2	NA	CASSPGAYGYTF	TGTGCCAGTAGTCCAGGGGCCTATGGCTACACCTTC
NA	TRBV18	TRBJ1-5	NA	CASSRSRDISNQPQHF	TGTGCCAGCTCACGGTCCCGGGACATTAGCAATCAGCCCCAGCATTTT
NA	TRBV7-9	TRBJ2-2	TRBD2	CASSGVAGVTGELFF	TGTGCCAGCAGCGGTGTAGCGGGAGTCACCGGGGAGCTGTTTTTT
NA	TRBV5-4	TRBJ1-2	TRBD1	CASSRVDRGDYGYTF	TGTGCCAGCAGCCGGGTAGACAGGGGCGACTATGGCTACACCTTC
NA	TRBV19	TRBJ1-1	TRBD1	CASSIDWDSVEAFF	TGTGCCAGTAGTATAGATTGGGACAGTGTTGAAGCTTTCTTT
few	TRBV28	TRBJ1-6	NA	CASIRIGGKNSPLHF	TGTGCCAGCATCCGGATTGGAGGGAAGAATTCACCCCTCCACTTT
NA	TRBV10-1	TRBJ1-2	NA	CASSHERAFGYTF	TGCGCCAGCTCGCACGAGAGGGCGTTTGGCTACACCTTC
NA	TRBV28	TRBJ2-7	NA	CASSVRQTYEQYF	TGTGCCAGCAGTGTTCGACAGACCTACGAGCAGTACTTC
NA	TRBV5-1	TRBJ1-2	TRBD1	CASSSNRGHGYTF	TGCGCCAGCAGCTCCAACAGGGGGCATGGCTACACCTTC
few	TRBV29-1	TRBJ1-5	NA	CSVADTNQPQHF	TGCAGCGTTGCTGACACAAATCAGCCCCAGCATTTT
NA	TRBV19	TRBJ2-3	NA	CASSTGTASTDTQYF	TGTGCCAGTAGTACCGGGACTGCTAGCACAGATACGCAGTATTTT
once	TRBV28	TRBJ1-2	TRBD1	CASSGSTGAVYGYTF	TGTGCCAGCAGCGGGTCGACAGGGGCTGTCTATGGCTACACCTTC
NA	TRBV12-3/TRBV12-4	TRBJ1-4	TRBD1	CASSLRDREKLFF	TGTGCCAGCAGTCTCCGGGACAGAGAAAAACTGTTTTTT
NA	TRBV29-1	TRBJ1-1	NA	CSARQVFTEAFF	TGCAGCGCCCGACAGGTGTTTACTGAAGCTTTCTTT
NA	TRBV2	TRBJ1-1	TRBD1	CASSETGYMNTEAFF	TGTGCCAGCAGCGAGACAGGGTACATGAACACTGAAGCTTTCTTT
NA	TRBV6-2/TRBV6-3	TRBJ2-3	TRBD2	CASSYSLSGGPQDTQYF	TGTGCCAGCAGTTACTCCCTGTCGGGGGGGCCTCAAGATACGCAGTATTTT
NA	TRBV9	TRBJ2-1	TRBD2	CASSAASGGYNEQFF	TGTGCCAGCAGCGCAGCTAGCGGGGGGTACAATGAGCAGTTCTTC
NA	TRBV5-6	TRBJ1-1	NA	CASSLVWGRGNTEAFF	TGTGCCAGCAGCTTGGTATGGGGCAGGGGAAACACTGAAGCTTTCTTT
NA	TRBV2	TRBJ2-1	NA	CASSRTALYNEQFF	TGTGCCAGCAGTAGGACTGCCCTTTACAATGAGCAGTTCTTC
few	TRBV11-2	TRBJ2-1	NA	CASSLTSRGEQFF	TGTGCCAGCAGCTTGACTAGTAGGGGTGAGCAGTTCTTC
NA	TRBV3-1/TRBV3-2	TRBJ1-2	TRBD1	CASRPFAGQGAYGYTF	TGTGCCAGCAGACCTTTTGCCGGACAGGGTGCCTATGGCTACACCTTC
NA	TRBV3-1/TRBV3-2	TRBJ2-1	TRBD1	CASSQARTGYNEQFF	TGTGCCAGCAGCCAAGCGCGGACAGGGTACAATGAGCAGTTCTTC
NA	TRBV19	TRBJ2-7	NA	CASSMPSVSYEQYF	TGTGCCAGTAGTATGCCCAGTGTTTCCTACGAGCAGTACTTC
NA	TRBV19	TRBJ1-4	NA	CASTPRALGEKLFF	TGTGCCAGTACCCCGAGGGCCCTTGGGGAAAAACTGTTTTTT
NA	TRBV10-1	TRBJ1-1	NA	CASSESGGLGTEAFF	TGCGCCAGCAGTGAGTCGGGGGGTCTGGGAACTGAAGCTTTCTTT
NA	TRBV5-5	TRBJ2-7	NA	CASSLGDPYEQYF	TGTGCCAGCAGCTTGGGCGATCCCTACGAGCAGTACTTC
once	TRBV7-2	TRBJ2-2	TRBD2	CASSRTSGSTGELFF	TGTGCCAGCAGCCGTACCAGCGGGAGTACCGGGGAGCTGTTTTTT
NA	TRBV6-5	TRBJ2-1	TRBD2	CASKWASGYEQFF	TGTGCCAGCAAGTGGGCTAGCGGGTATGAGCAGTTCTTC
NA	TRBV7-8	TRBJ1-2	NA	CASSFGGVRGYTF	TGTGCCAGCAGCTTTGGGGGCGTGAGAGGCTACACCTTC
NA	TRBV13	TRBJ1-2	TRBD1	CASSLLGQVGYTF	TGTGCCAGCAGCTTACTGGGACAGGTTGGCTACACCTTC
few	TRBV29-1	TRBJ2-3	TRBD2	CSAPRGSGLTDTQYF	TGCAGCGCGCCGAGGGGTAGCGGGCTCACAGATACGCAGTATTTT
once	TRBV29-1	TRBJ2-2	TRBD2	CSVETSSGGTGELFF	TGCAGCGTTGAAACTTCTTCGGGAGGCACCGGGGAGCTGTTTTTT
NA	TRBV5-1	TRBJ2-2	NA	CASSLIRGNLNTGELFF	TGCGCCAGCAGCTTGATAAGGGGCAACCTGAACACCGGGGAGCTGTTTTTT
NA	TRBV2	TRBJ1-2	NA	CASSEEQNYGYTF	TGTGCCAGCAGTGAAGAACAGAACTATGGCTACACCTTC
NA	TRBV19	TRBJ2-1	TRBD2	CASCGRGGLGEQFF	TGTGCCAGTTGTGGGCGGGGGGGCTTAGGTGAGCAGTTCTTC
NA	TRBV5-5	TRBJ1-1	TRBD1	CASSLFAYTGTGRYTEAFF	TGTGCCAGCAGCTTGTTCGCCTATACCGGGACAGGGCGGTACACTGAAGCTTTCTTT
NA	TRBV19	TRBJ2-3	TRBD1	CASSGTGYTDTQYF	TGTGCCAGTAGTGGGACAGGGTACACAGATACGCAGTATTTT
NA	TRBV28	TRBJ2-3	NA	CASSWGLADTQYF	TGTGCCAGCAGTTGGGGCCTCGCAGATACGCAGTATTTT
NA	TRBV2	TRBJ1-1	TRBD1	CASTMTGATEAFF	TGTGCCAGCACTATGACAGGGGCGACTGAAGCTTTCTTT
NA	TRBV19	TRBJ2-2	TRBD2	CASTQLAGGNTGELFF	TGTGCCAGTACTCAACTAGCGGGCGGGAACACCGGGGAGCTGTTTTTT
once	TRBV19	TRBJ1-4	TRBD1	CATERGQGQLFF	TGTGCCACCGAGCGAGGACAGGGCCAACTGTTTTTT
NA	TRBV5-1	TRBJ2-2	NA	CASSVAEYTGELFF	TGCGCCAGCAGCGTGGCGGAGTACACCGGGGAGCTGTTTTTT
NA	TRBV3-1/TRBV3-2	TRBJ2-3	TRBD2	CASGKAGGTDTQYF	TGTGCCAGCGGAAAAGCGGGAGGCACAGATACGCAGTATTTT
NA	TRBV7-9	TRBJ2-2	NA	CASSSPRGSGSNTGELFF	TGTGCCAGCAGCTCCCCTCGGGGGAGCGGATCGAACACCGGGGAGCTGTTTTTT
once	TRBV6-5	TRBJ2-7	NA	CASSNKQGGLYEQYF	TGTGCCAGCAGTAACAAACAGGGGGGGCTCTACGAGCAGTACTTC
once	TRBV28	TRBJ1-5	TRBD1	CASSTPDRVGFGVQPQHF	TGTGCCAGCTCTACCCCAGACAGGGTTGGATTTGGGGTCCAGCCCCAGCATTTT
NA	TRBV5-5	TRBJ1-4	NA	CASSLALNEKLFF	TGTGCCAGCAGCTTGGCCCTTAATGAAAAACTGTTTTTT
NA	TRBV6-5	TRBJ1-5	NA	CASRRSGGGNQPQHF	TGTGCCAGCAGACGCTCGGGGGGGGGCAATCAGCCCCAGCATTTT
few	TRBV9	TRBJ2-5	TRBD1	CASSVENGGRGSETQYF	TGTGCCAGCAGCGTAGAAAATGGTGGCAGGGGGTCAGAGACCCAGTACTTC
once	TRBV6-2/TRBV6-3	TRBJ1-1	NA	CASSYAKGRIEAFF	TGTGCCAGCAGTTATGCTAAGGGGAGGATTGAAGCTTTCTTT